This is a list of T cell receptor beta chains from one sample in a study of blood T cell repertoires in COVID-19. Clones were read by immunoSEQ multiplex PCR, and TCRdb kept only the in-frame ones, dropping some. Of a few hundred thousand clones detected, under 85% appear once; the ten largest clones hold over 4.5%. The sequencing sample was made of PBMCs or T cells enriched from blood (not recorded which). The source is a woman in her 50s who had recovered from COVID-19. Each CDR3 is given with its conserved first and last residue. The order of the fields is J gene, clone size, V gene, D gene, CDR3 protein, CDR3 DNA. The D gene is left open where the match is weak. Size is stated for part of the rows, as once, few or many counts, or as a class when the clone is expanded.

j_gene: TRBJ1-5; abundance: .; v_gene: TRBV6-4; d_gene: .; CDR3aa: CARVLQGEDQPQHF; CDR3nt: TGTGCCAGAGTCCTACAGGGTGAGGATCAGCCCCAGCATTTT
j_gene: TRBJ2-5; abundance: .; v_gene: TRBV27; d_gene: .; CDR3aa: CASSFRDGGRGEGTQYF; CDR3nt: TGTGCCAGCAGCTTCCGGGACGGGGGGCGAGGGGAAGGGACCCAGTACTTC
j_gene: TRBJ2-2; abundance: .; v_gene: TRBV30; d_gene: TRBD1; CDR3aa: CAWSTGTGGAGELFF; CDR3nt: TGTGCCTGGAGTACCGGGACAGGGGGAGCCGGGGAGCTGTTTTTT
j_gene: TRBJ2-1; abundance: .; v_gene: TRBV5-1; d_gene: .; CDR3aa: CASSVGPSGGDEQFF; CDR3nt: TGCGCCAGCAGCGTGGGACCGTCGGGGGGCGATGAGCAGTTCTTC
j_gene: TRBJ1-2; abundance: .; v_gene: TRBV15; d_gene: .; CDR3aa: CATSRGWDMFYGYTF; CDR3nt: TGTGCCACCAGCAGAGGGTGGGACATGTTTTATGGCTACACCTTC
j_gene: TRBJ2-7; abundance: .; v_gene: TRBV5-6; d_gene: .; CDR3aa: CASSPGVHEQYF; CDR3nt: TGTGCCAGCAGCCCGGGGGTGCACGAGCAGTACTTC
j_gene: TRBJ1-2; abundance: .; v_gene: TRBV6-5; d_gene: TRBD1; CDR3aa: CASSRDREFGYTF; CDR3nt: TGTGCCAGCAGTCGCGACAGGGAGTTTGGCTACACCTTC
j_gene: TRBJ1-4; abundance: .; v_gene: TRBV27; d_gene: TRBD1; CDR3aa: CASSPRTGGREKLFF; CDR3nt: TGTGCCAGCAGTCCTCGGACAGGGGGAAGGGAAAAACTGTTTTTT
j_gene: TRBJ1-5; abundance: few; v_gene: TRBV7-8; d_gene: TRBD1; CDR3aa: CASSLGQGPNQPQHF; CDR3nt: TGTGCCAGCAGCTTAGGACAGGGGCCCAATCAGCCCCAGCATTTT
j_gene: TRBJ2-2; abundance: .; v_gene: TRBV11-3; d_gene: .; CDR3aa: CASSKEAFTGELFF; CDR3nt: TGTGCCAGCAGCAAAGAGGCGTTCACCGGGGAGCTGTTTTTT